A selection of T cell receptor beta chains follows, all from one sample in a study of blood T cell repertoires in COVID-19. Produced via immunoSEQ multiplex PCR; TCRdb's table is partial and in-frame only. The repertoire holds fewer than 250,000 clones, with 92% as singletons. Sequenced input: peripheral blood. The receptors here all came from a man aged 30 to 45 with acute or convalescent COVID-19. Both conserved end residues are part of each CDR3. D genes are given only for firm matches. Size tells how often a clone was seen (once, few, many) or the class of an expanded clone, and some rows leave it out.

j_call v_call d_call clone_size cdr3_aa cdr3_nt
TRBJ2-3 TRBV28 . . CASETRGEGTDTQYF TGTGCCAGCGAGACCCGAGGAGAGGGAACAGATACGCAGTATTTT
TRBJ2-2 TRBV5-5 . . CASSLYDYTGELFF TGTGCCAGCAGCTTGTACGACTACACCGGGGAGCTGTTTTTT
TRBJ1-6 TRBV10-3 TRBD1 . CAIKGDSNSPLHF TGTGCCATCAAGGGGGACAGTAATTCACCCCTCCACTTT
TRBJ1-3 TRBV3-1/TRBV3-2 . . CASTPSGRGNTIYF TGTGCCAGCACCCCCAGCGGGAGAGGAAACACCATATATTTT
TRBJ2-3 TRBV28 TRBD2 . CASSSGGIYTDTQYF TGTGCCAGCAGTTCGGGGGGGATATACACAGATACGCAGTATTTT
TRBJ1-4 TRBV25-1 . . CASSAATNEKLFF TGTGCCAGCAGTGCTGCAACTAATGAAAAACTGTTTTTT
TRBJ2-2 TRBV4-1 . . CASRLDSANTGELFF TGCGCCAGCAGGTTAGACAGCGCGAACACCGGGGAGCTGTTTTTT
TRBJ1-4 TRBV11-1 TRBD1 . CASSTGQGDEKLFF TGTGCCAGCAGCACCGGACAGGGTGATGAAAAACTGTTTTTT
TRBJ1-5 TRBV28 . once CASSPLNQPQHF TGTGCCAGCAGTCCACTAAATCAGCCCCAGCATTTT
TRBJ2-3 TRBV3-1/TRBV3-2 . . CASSQPFRTDTQYF TGTGCCAGCAGCCAACCATTCCGCACAGATACGCAGTATTTT
TRBJ1-1 TRBV6-6 . . CASSYGGGEAFF TGTGCCAGCAGTTACGGCGGGGGAGAAGCTTTCTTT
TRBJ1-2 TRBV7-6 TRBD1 . CASSSIQPTGQGGYTF TGTGCCAGCAGCTCAATCCAACCGACAGGACAGGGTGGCTACACCTTC
TRBJ2-7 TRBV19 TRBD1 . CASSPGTGPSYEQYF TGTGCCAGTAGTCCGGGGACAGGGCCCTCCTACGAGCAGTACTTC
TRBJ1-2 TRBV18 . few CASSPAQSYGYTF TGTGCCAGCTCACCGGCACAGTCCTATGGCTACACCTTC
TRBJ1-2 TRBV25-1 TRBD1 . CASSERGRQGFYTF TGTGCCAGCAGTGAGAGGGGTCGACAGGGGTTCTACACCTTC
TRBJ1-6 TRBV2 . . CASRQGPGSPLHF TGTGCCAGCAGACAGGGACCAGGTTCACCCCTCCACTTT
TRBJ1-2 TRBV5-1 . . CASSSWGDQNYGYTF TGCGCCAGCAGCTCATGGGGGGATCAAAACTATGGCTACACCTTC
TRBJ2-2 TRBV9 TRBD2 . CASSVRGIPGELFF TGTGCCAGCAGCGTGCGGGGGATCCCCGGGGAGCTGTTTTTT
TRBJ1-2 TRBV7-9 . . CASSPQPGFVHYGYTF TGTGCCAGCAGCCCCCAACCAGGGTTTGTGCACTATGGCTACACCTTC
TRBJ1-1 TRBV7-8 . . CASSLPGEPNTEAFF TGTGCCAGCAGCTTACCGGGGGAACCGAACACTGAAGCTTTCTTT
TRBJ2-5 TRBV6-5 TRBD2 once CASSSLPTSGATQYF TGTGCCAGCAGTTCCCTCCCGACTAGCGGTGCGACCCAGTACTTC
TRBJ2-1 TRBV7-8 TRBD2 . CASSFPKTSGQTATHNEQFF TGTGCCAGCAGCTTCCCAAAGACTAGCGGTCAAACGGCGACCCACAATGAGCAGTTCTTC
TRBJ1-1 TRBV4-2 . . CASSPHRDSNTEAFF TGTGCCAGCAGCCCTCACAGGGATTCGAACACTGAAGCTTTCTTT
TRBJ2-3 TRBV5-1 . . CASSLDSAAVPRDTQYF TGCGCCAGCAGCCTTGATTCAGCAGCGGTCCCTAGAGATACGCAGTATTTT
TRBJ1-3 TRBV10-3 TRBD1 . CAMSGTASGNTIYF TGTGCCATGTCAGGGACAGCCTCTGGAAACACCATATATTTT
TRBJ1-5 TRBV19 . . CASSIVGQLNQPQHF TGTGCCAGTAGTATAGTAGGACAGCTAAATCAGCCCCAGCATTTT
TRBJ1-6 TRBV6-5 . . CASSLDSAVGSPLHF TGTGCCAGCAGTCTAGATTCGGCGGTCGGTTCACCCCTCCACTTT
TRBJ2-5 TRBV3-1/TRBV3-2 . . CASSQDWGGRETQYF TGTGCCAGCAGCCAAGATTGGGGAGGCAGGGAGACCCAGTACTTC
TRBJ1-4 TRBV7-9 . once CASSLAGATNEKLFF TGTGCCAGCAGCTTAGCAGGGGCAACTAATGAAAAACTGTTTTTT
TRBJ2-3 TRBV2 . . CASSRQNTDTQYF TGTGCCAGCAGTCGACAAAACACAGATACGCAGTATTTT
TRBJ2-7 TRBV28 TRBD1 . CASSPGTGGGYEQYF TGTGCCAGCAGTCCGGGGACAGGGGGAGGCTACGAGCAGTACTTC
TRBJ1-1 TRBV28 . . CASSLRGIRTEAFF TGTGCCAGCAGTCTCAGAGGTATACGGACTGAAGCTTTCTTT
TRBJ1-2 TRBV6-6 TRBD1 . CASIAGTGYGYTF TGTGCCAGCATTGCCGGGACAGGGTATGGCTACACCTTC
TRBJ1-5 TRBV19 . . CASSSQGVQPQHF TGTGCCAGTAGCTCACAGGGAGTACAGCCCCAGCATTTT
TRBJ2-1 TRBV5-5 TRBD2 . CASSLGGMAASGVYEQFF TGTGCCAGCAGCTTGGGGGGGATGGCGGCTAGCGGGGTATATGAGCAGTTCTTC
TRBJ1-5 TRBV7-9 TRBD1 . CASSLYNLRQGANQPQHF TGTGCCAGCAGCCTGTACAATTTACGACAGGGGGCGAATCAGCCCCAGCATTTT
TRBJ2-5 TRBV28 . . CASRSLPSETQYF TGTGCCAGCAGATCCCTCCCCTCAGAGACCCAGTACTTC
TRBJ1-4 TRBV9 . once CASSVLREGNEKLFF TGTGCCAGCAGCGTACTCAGGGAAGGGAATGAAAAACTGTTTTTT
TRBJ2-2 TRBV4-1 TRBD2 . CASSQVLAGATGELFF TGCGCCAGCAGCCAAGTACTAGCGGGGGCCACCGGGGAGCTGTTTTTT
TRBJ1-1 TRBV13 . . CASSLRRGGDTEAFF TGTGCCAGCAGCCTAAGGAGGGGGGGGGACACTGAAGCTTTCTTT
TRBJ2-5 TRBV6-1 TRBD2 . CASSELRGGPRETQYF TGTGCCAGCAGTGAACTTCGCGGGGGGCCCCGGGAGACCCAGTACTTC
TRBJ2-3 TRBV27 TRBD1 . CASSKQGDPTDTQYF TGTGCCAGCAGTAAACAGGGGGACCCCACAGATACGCAGTATTTT
TRBJ2-1 TRBV3-1/TRBV3-2 TRBD1 . CASSQDYRTGGGYEQFF TGTGCCAGCAGCCAAGATTATAGGACAGGGGGCGGTTACGAGCAGTTCTTC
TRBJ2-5 TRBV14 . few CASSHLTLRETQYF TGTGCCAGCAGCCACCTTACTCTCCGCGAGACCCAGTACTTC
TRBJ1-3 TRBV5-1 TRBD1 few CASSFGTGESTIYF TGCGCCAGCAGCTTCGGTACAGGGGAGAGCACCATATATTTT
TRBJ2-1 TRBV15 TRBD2 once CATSRDRSSGSLNEQFF TGTGCCACCAGCAGGGATAGATCTAGCGGGAGTCTCAATGAGCAGTTCTTC